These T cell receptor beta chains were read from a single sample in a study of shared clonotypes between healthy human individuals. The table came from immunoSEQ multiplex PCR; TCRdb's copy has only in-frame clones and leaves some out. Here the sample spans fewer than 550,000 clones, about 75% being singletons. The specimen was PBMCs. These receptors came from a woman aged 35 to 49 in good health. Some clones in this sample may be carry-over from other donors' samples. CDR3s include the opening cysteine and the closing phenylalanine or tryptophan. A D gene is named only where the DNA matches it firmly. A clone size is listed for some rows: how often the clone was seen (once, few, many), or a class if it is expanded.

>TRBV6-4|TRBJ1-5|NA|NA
TGTGCCAGCTCACCGGATAGCAATCAGCCCCAGCATTTT
CASSPDSNQPQHF
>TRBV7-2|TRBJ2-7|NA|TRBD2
TGTGCCAGCAGCCAGAGGACTAGCGGCTACGAGCAGTACTTC
CASSQRTSGYEQYF
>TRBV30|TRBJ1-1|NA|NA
TGTGCCTGGAGTTTCCCGGACAGTAACACTGAAGCTTTCTTT
CAWSFPDSNTEAFF
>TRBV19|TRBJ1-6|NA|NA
TGTGCCAGTAGTATAGATAGCGCGTCGGGGTCACCCCTCCACTTT
CASSIDSASGSPLHF
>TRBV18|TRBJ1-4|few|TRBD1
TGTGCCAGCTCCCCCGGGACAGGGGAGGAAAAACTGTTTTTT
CASSPGTGEEKLFF
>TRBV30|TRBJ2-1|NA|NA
TGTGCCTGTATTAGCGGTTCCTACAATGAGCAGTTCTTC
CACISGSYNEQFF
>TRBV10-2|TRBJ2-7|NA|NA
TGCGCCAGCAGTGAGTGGCAGGCCTACGAGCAGTACTTC
CASSEWQAYEQYF
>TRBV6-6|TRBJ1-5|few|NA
TGTGCCAGCAGTCAACAGGGATATAGCAATCAGCCCCAGCATTTT
CASSQQGYSNQPQHF
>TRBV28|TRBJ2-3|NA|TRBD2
TGTGCCAGCATAGCGGGAGGCACAGATACGCAGTATTTT
CASIAGGTDTQYF
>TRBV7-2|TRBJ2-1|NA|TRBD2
TGTGCCAGCAGCTTAGCTAGCGGGAGGTACAATGAGCAGTTCTTC
CASSLASGRYNEQFF
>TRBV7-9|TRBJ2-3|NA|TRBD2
TGTGCCAGCAGCGCCGGGACTAGCGGGCCCGTAGGGGATACGCAGTATTTT
CASSAGTSGPVGDTQYF
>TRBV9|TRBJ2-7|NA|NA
TGTGCCAGCAGCGTAGTAGGTGGGGACAACCCCTACGAGCAGTACTTC
CASSVVGGDNPYEQYF
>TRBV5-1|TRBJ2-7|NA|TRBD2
TGCGCCAGCAGCTTGGGAGTAGCGGGCCCCTACGAGCAGTACTTC
CASSLGVAGPYEQYF
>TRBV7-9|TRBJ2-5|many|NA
TGTGCCAGCAGCCCCGGGACACGTCGTCGTCGGGAGACCCAGTACTTC
CASSPGTRRRRETQYF
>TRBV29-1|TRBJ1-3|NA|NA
TGCAGCGGAGGGGACGCGGCAAACACCATATATTTT
CSGGDAANTIYF
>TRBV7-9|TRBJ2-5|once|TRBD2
TGTGCCAGCAGCTTAGTGGGGGGGGTTGAGACCCAGTACTTC
CASSLVGGVETQYF
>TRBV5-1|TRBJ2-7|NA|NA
TGCGCCAGCAGCTCCACCCACGAGCAGTACTTC
CASSSTHEQYF
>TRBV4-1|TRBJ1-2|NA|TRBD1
TGCGCCAGCAGTCTCACAGGGGCCCAAGTTATAGATGGCTACACATTC
CASSLTGAQVIDGYTF
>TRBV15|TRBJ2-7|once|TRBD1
TGTGCCACCAGCTTGGACAGGGGGAACGAGCAGTACTTC
CATSLDRGNEQYF
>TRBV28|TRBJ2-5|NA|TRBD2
TGTGCCAGCAGTCGACGGGCCCTAGCGGGGGGGGAGACCCAGTACTTC
CASSRRALAGGETQYF
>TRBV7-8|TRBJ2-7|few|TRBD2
TGTGCCAGCAGCTCGGGACTAGCGGTCGAGCAGTACTTC
CASSSGLAVEQYF
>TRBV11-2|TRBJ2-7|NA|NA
TGTGCCAGCAGCTTCGGGCGGGGCTACGAGCAGTACTTC
CASSFGRGYEQYF
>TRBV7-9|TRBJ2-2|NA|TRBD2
TGTGCCAGCAGCCAAACCGGGTGGTCGAGGGAGGGCCTCGCCGGGGAGCTGTTTTTT
CASSQTGWSREGLAGELFF
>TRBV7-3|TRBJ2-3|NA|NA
TGTGCCAGCAGCTTAAGTAGCACAGATACGCAGTATTTT
CASSLSSTDTQYF
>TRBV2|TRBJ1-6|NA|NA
TGTGCCAGCAGTGATCGGAATTCACCCCTCCACTTT
CASSDRNSPLHF
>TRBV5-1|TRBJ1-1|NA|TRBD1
TGCGCCAGCAGCCGAGGGACAGGGATGGAGAACACTGAAGCTTTCTTT
CASSRGTGMENTEAFF
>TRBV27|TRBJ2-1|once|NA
TGTGCCAGCAGTTTATATCTTAACAATGAGCAGTTCTTC
CASSLYLNNEQFF
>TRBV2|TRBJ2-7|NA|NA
TGTGCCACTTCAGCCCGGACCTACGAGCAGTACTTC
CATSARTYEQYF
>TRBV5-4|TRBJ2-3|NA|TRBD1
TGTGCCAGCAGTCTTCCCGGGACAGCAGGGGATACGCAGTATTTT
CASSLPGTAGDTQYF
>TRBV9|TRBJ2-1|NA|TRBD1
TGTGCCAGCAGCGTGGCAGGGACAGGGGGTATATTGAATGAGCAGTTCTTC
CASSVAGTGGILNEQFF
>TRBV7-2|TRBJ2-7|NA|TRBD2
TGTGCCAGCAGTCCCGATTTGGCGGGAGGGCTAACCTACGAGCAGTACTTC
CASSPDLAGGLTYEQYF
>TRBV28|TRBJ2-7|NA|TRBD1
TGTGCCAGCAGCCCATACCGGGACAGGAGCTCCTACGAGCAGTACTTC
CASSPYRDRSSYEQYF
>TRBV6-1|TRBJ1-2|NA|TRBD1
TGTGCCAGCATGACAGGGGCGGGCTATGGCTACACCTTC
CASMTGAGYGYTF
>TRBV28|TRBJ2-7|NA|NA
TGTGCCAGCAGTTTATCGTACTACGAGCAGTACTTC
CASSLSYYEQYF
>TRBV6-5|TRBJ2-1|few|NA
TGTGCCAGCAGTTATAGGGGCCCCTACAATGAGCAGTTCTTC
CASSYRGPYNEQFF
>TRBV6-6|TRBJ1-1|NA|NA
TGTGCCAGCAGTTACCGAACGGACACTGAAGCTTTCTTT
CASSYRTDTEAFF
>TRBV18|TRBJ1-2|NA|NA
TGTGCCAGCTCACAGGCACTTAACTATGGCTACACCTTC
CASSQALNYGYTF
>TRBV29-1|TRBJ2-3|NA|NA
TGCAGCTCAACCCGGGGAGACACAGATACGCAGTATTTT
CSSTRGDTDTQYF